Presented here are 23 T cell receptor beta chains from one specimen sequenced in a study of blood T cell repertoires in COVID-19. Measured with immunoSEQ multiplex PCR; TCRdb has only the in-frame clones, and not every one. The sample carries 450,000 to 500,000 clones, 87% recorded once. Sequenced: PBMCs or T cells enriched from blood (not recorded which). Receptors were obtained from a woman between 18 and 29 years old who had recovered from COVID-19.

The table lists this clone with a count of one. This chain uses TRBV5-4 with TRBJ1-6; tentative D call: TRBD1 (5 bases). The V end was cut by 5 bases, the J end by 6 bases, with 12 bases between. The CDR3 sequence is 14 residues long. Germline CDR1 is SGHNT and CDR2 is YYREEE (reference sequence). The CDR3 sequence: CASRDGGTNSPLHF. The CDR3 DNA reads as TGTGCCAGCAGGGACGGAGGGACTAATTCACCCCTCCACTTT.

The rearrangement links TRBV11-2 to TRBJ2-7; 7 positions match TRBD2. Germline lookup yields CDR1 SGHAT and CDR2 FQNNGV. V shed 2 bases, J shed 3 bases, and the junction held 4 bases outside the gene matches. The CDR3 sequence is 14 residues long. The DNA for the CDR3 is TGTGCCAGCAGCTTACGGGACTATTACTACGAGCAGTACTTC. Encoded protein: CASSLRDYYYEQYF.

The V and J genes are TRBV14 and TRBJ2-7, with a possible D match to TRBD1 (6 bases). Trimming cost V 1 base and J 11 bases, with 21 bases left between them. The CDR3 covers 15 residues. Germline V CDR1 and CDR2: SGHDN, FVKESK. The CDR3 bases are TGTGCCAGCAGCCAAGTTCACGTGGACAGCGCCCTAAAGTACTTC. Translating gives CASSQVHVDSALKYF.

The chain employs TRBV27 and TRBJ1-5; 12 bases fit TRBD1. The CDR3 sequence is 15 residues long. Trimming cost V 3 bases and J 6 bases; bases outside gene matches: 3. CDR1 is MNHEY and CDR2 is SMNVEV in the germline V gene (reference sequence). CDR3 loop: CASSFTGQGAQPQHF. CDR3 sequence (DNA): TGTGCCAGCAGTTTTACGGGACAGGGGGCTCAGCCCCAGCATTTT.

The rearrangement links TRBV5-1 to TRBJ1-2, with 8 bases aligning to TRBD1. CDR1 and CDR2 (germline): SGHRS, YFSETQ. CDR3 length equals 13 residues. J gave up 6 bases and V 4 bases, and 5 bases lay outside the gene matches. The CDR3 sequence is CASSRDRSNGYTF. DNA for the CDR3: TGCGCCAGCAGCCGGGACAGGTCTAATGGCTACACCTTC.

The V gene is TRBV28, the J gene TRBJ1-1; 9 bases match TRBD1. CDR3 length equals 18 residues. CDR1 and CDR2 from the germline V gene are MDHEN and SYDVKM. V shed 6 bases and J 0 bases; nucleotides not matched to a gene: 14. Here the CDR3 DNA reads TGTGCCAGCAGACTTCTCGGGACAGGGAATCGGGTGAACACTGAAGCTTTCTTT. Protein product: CASRLLGTGNRVNTEAFF. Using reference TRBV28 and TRBJ1-1 for the parts outside the CDR3, the full variable domain is DVKVTQSSRYLVKRTGEKVFLECVQDMDHENMFWYRQDPGLGLRLIYFSYDVKMKEKGDIPEGYSVSREKKERFSLILESASTNQTSMYLCASRLLGTGNRVNTEAFFGQGTRLTVV.

The chain employs TRBV9 and TRBJ1-4, with 9 bases that match TRBD1. Germline V gene data show CDR1 as SGDLS and CDR2 as YYNGEE. This CDR3 has 16 amino acids. The V and J ends lost 3 bases and 4 bases, in that order; junction bases with no gene match: 7. DNA of the CDR3: TGTGCCAGCAGCGCGAGACCGGGACAGGGTAATGAAAAACTGTTTTTT. Translated: CASSARPGQGNEKLFF.

This clone appeared a single time. The chain is built from TRBV27 and TRBJ2-7, with a possible D match to TRBD1 (6 bases). CDR3 length: 15 residues. Looked up from germline, CDR1 is MNHEY and CDR2 is SMNVEV (reference sequence). Trimming shortened V by 8 bases and J by 3 bases, and 20 bases separated the two germline ends. CDR3 region: CASGRPGHLFYEQYF. The CDR3, as DNA: TGTGCCAGCGGTCGACCGGGACACCTGTTCTACGAGCAGTACTTC.

The chain uses TRBV18 and TRBJ2-3; D may be TRBD2 (6 bases). CDR3 size: 14 residues. CDR1 and CDR2 from the germline V gene are KGHSH and LQKENI. V lost 4 bases and J 0 bases, leaving 8 bases between the germline ends. The CDR3 sequence: CASSRLGSTDTQYF. CDR3 DNA: TGTGCCAGCTCACGACTAGGCAGCACAGATACGCAGTATTTT.

The chain links TRBV28 to TRBJ2-2; D is perhaps TRBD2 (6 bases). V gave up 6 bases and J gave up 5 bases, with 19 bases separating them. The CDR3 loop spans 16 amino acids. CDR1 is MDHEN and CDR2 is SYDVKM in the germline V gene. This CDR3 is CASSVTGTGRTGELFF. Here the CDR3 DNA reads TGTGCCAGCAGCGTAACTGGGACGGGGAGGACCGGGGAGCTGTTTTTT.

This chain joins TRBV5-4 and TRBJ2-1, with 13 bases fitting TRBD2. Germline CDR1 reads SGHNT; CDR2 reads YYREEE (reference sequence). V shed 4 bases and J 5 bases; nucleotides not matched to a gene: 3. The CDR3 is 15 residues long. Here the CDR3 DNA reads TGTGCCAGCAGCCCAGGACTAGCGGGGGACAATGAGCAGTTCTTC. It translates to CASSPGLAGDNEQFF.

The V and J genes are TRBV24-1 and TRBJ2-1; weak D call: TRBD1 (5 bases). V gave up 4 bases and J gave up 2 bases, with 14 bases separating them. The CDR3 is 16 amino acids. CDR1 is KGHDR, CDR2 SFDVKD, per germline. The CDR3 here is CATSEIGASAYNEQFF. The CDR3 DNA is TGTGCCACCAGTGAGATAGGGGCCTCGGCCTACAATGAGCAGTTCTTC.

The DNA of the CDR3 is TGTGCCAGTAGTGACCGGGGGGCACGGAACACCGGGGAGCTGTTTTTT. It specifies CASSDRGARNTGELFF. The chain links TRBV19 to TRBJ2-2; possibly TRBD2 for D (7 bases). Trimming stripped 5 bases from V and 1 base from J, with 14 bases between. Germline V gene lookup returns CDR1 LNHDA and CDR2 SQIVND (reference sequence). The CDR3 contains 16 residues.

This sequence joins TRBV24-1 and TRBJ1-5; TRBD1 is a possible D gene (6 bases). The germline V gene encodes CDR1 KGHDR and CDR2 SFDVKD. This CDR3 contains 13 residues. Deletions cut 5 bases from V and 4 bases from J, with 8 bases between. CDR3: CATSAGANQPQHF. CDR3 in DNA: TGTGCCACCAGTGCAGGGGCGAATCAGCCCCAGCATTTT.

This chain links TRBV5-1 with TRBJ1-4; 9 positions match TRBD1. The CDR3 runs 14 residues. After removal of 2 bases from V and 14 bases from J, the junction contained 10 bases not matched to a gene. The germline gives CDR1 SGHRS, CDR2 YFSETQ. The CDR3 spells CASSLGQGPFELFF. The CDR3 DNA follows: TGCGCCAGCAGCTTAGGACAGGGGCCGTTCGAGCTGTTTTTT. The full variable domain, in which reference TRBV5-1 and TRBJ1-4 provide the parts outside the CDR3, is KAGVTQTPRYLIKTRGQQVTLSCSPISGHRSVSWYQQTPGQGLQFLFEYFSETQRNKGNFPGRFSGRQFSNSRSEMNVSTLELGDSALYLCASSLGQGPFELFFGSGTQLSVL.

This clone was detected a few times. This chain uses TRBV7-2 with TRBJ1-4; 7 bases are shared with TRBD1. The CDR3 totals 15 residues. CDR1 and CDR2 (germline): SGHTA, FQGNSA. Trimming at V came to 4 bases and at J to 8 bases, leaving 10 bases not matched to a gene. DNA for the CDR3: TGTGCCAGCAGCTGGCGACAGGGAGAAGAAGAAAAACTGTTTTTT. Residues: CASSWRQGEEEKLFF.

The chain has TRBV7-2 and TRBJ1-1; tentatively, D is TRBD1 (5 bases). This CDR3 comprises 14 residues. The V gene's germline CDR1 is SGHTA and CDR2 FQGNSA. Trimming left V 3 bases short and J 5 bases short, with 13 bases between. The CDR3, as DNA: TGTGCCAGCAGCTTCGGGATGGGGGGGACTGAAGCTTTCTTT. Its protein product is CASSFGMGGTEAFF.

This clone was observed many times. The chain recombines TRBV18 with TRBJ1-2, with 11 bases fitting TRBD1. This CDR3 spans 17 amino acids. The germline V gene encodes CDR1 KGHSH and CDR2 LQKENI. V lost 2 bases, J lost 8 bases, and 13 bases stayed unmatched. Here the CDR3 DNA reads TGTGCCAGCTCACCATCGTATATTCCGGGACAGGGGGTCGGCTACACCTTC. This translates into CASSPSYIPGQGVGYTF. Together with reference TRBV18 and TRBJ1-2, the CDR3 gives the full variable domain: NAGVMQNPRHLVRRRGQEARLRCSPMKGHSHVYWYRQLPEEGLKFMVYLQKENIIDESGMPKERFSAEFPKEGPSILRIQQVVRGDSAAYFCASSPSYIPGQGVGYTFGSGTRLTVV.

The CDR3 DNA follows: TGTGCCAGCAGTTTTGACAGGGGCGAGACCCAGTACTTC. It specifies CASSFDRGETQYF. The chain couples TRBV28 to TRBJ2-5, with 8 bases fitting TRBD1. CDR3 length: 13 amino acids. The V gene end was trimmed by 3 bases and the J gene end by 5 bases; junction bases not matched to a gene: 2. Germline-derived CDR1 and CDR2 are MDHEN and SYDVKM.

A few counts support this clone. This chain connects TRBV6-5 to TRBJ1-1; weak D call: TRBD1 (5 bases). Between the trimmed V and J ends, which lost 2 bases and 5 bases, there was a span of 9 bases. Germline lookup yields CDR1 MNHEY and CDR2 SVGAGI. The CDR3 is made up of 13 amino acids. As DNA, the CDR3 is TGTGCCAGCAGTTACGGGGCGCGGACTGAAGCTTTCTTT. Translating it yields CASSYGARTEAFF.

The CDR3, as DNA: TGTGCTAGTGGTCCATCCGGGACAGGCCGCTCTGGAAACACCATATATTTT. Translating gives CASGPSGTGRSGNTIYF. The V call is TRBV12-5, the J call TRBJ1-3, with 8 bases that match TRBD1. The CDR3 covers 17 residues. Germline V gene lookup returns CDR1 LGHNT and CDR2 FRNRAP. The junction had 9 bases not matched to a gene; V was cut back by 5 bases and J by 0 bases.

The chain combines TRBV6-5 with TRBJ2-1, with D possibly being TRBD1 (5 bases). With 2 bases removed from V and 1 base from J, the gap between germline ends came to 9 bases. Germline values: CDR1 MNHEY, CDR2 SVGAGI. This CDR3 has 15 residues. DNA for the CDR3: TGTGCCAGCAGTTACGGGGCTTCATCCTACAATGAGCAGTTCTTC. It is translated as CASSYGASSYNEQFF.

This sequence joins TRBV4-1 and TRBJ2-7; 8 nucleotides agree with TRBD1. Per the germline V gene, CDR1 is MGHRA and CDR2 is YSYEKL. V lost 2 bases to trimming and J lost 2 bases; unmatched junction nucleotides: 8. The CDR3 totals 16 residues. DNA for the CDR3: TGCGCCAGCAGCCAATCGACAGGGGCCCTTACCTACGAGCAGTACTTC. Amino acid sequence: CASSQSTGALTYEQYF.